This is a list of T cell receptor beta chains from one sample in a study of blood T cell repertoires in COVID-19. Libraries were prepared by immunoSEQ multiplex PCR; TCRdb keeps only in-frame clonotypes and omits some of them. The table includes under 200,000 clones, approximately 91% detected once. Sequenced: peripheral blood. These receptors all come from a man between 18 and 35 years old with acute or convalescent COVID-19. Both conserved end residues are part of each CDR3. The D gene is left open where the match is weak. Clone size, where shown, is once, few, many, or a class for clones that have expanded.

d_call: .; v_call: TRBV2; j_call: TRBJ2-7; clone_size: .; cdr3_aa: CASSVRTALYEQYF; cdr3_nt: TGTGCCAGCAGTGTGAGGACAGCGCTCTACGAGCAGTACTTC
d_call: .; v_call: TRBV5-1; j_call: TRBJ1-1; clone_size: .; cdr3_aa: CASSLGRDTEAFF; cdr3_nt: TGCGCCAGCAGCTTGGGTCGAGATACCGAAGCTTTCTTT
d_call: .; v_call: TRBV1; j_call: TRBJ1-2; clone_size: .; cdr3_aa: CTSSQEGIQGRTNYGYTF; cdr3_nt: TGCACCAGCAGCCAAGAGGGAATACAGGGGAGAACTAACTATGGCTACACCTTC
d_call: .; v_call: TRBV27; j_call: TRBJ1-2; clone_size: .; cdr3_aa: CASSLSHPTYYMGYTF; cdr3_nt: TGTGCCAGCAGTTTATCCCACCCGACGTACTATATGGGCTACACCTTC
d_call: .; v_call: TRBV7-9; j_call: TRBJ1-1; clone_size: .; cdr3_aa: CASSVEGGTEAFF; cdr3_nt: TGTGCCAGCAGCGTCGAAGGCGGGACTGAAGCTTTCTTT
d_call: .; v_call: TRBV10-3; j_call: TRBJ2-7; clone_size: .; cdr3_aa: CATGIPGSNYEQYF; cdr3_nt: TGTGCCACCGGGATACCGGGATCGAACTACGAGCAGTACTTC
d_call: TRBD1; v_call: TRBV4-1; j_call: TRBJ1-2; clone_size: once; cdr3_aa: CASSHPVSDRAGGYTF; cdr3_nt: TGCGCCAGCAGCCACCCCGTCAGTGACAGGGCGGGCGGCTACACCTTC
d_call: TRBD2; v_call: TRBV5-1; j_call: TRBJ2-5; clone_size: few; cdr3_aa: CASSLGLAGEETQYF; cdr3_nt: TGCGCCAGCAGCTTGGGACTAGCGGGAGAAGAGACCCAGTACTTC
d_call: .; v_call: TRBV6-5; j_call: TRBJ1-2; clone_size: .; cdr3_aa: CASSYSEQGLGYTF; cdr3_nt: TGTGCCAGCAGTTACTCGGAGCAGGGCCTTGGCTACACCTTC
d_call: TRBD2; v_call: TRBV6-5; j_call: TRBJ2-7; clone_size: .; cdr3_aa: CASRRGTSSHEQYF; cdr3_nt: TGTGCCAGCAGACGCGGGACTAGCTCCCACGAGCAGTACTTC
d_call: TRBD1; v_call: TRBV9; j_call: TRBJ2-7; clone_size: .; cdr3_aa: CASSAGTGIYEQYF; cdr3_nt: TGTGCCAGCAGCGCCGGGACAGGGATTTACGAGCAGTACTTC
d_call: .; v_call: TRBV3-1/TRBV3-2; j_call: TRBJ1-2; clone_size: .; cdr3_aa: CASSRRTDSYGYTF; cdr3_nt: TGTGCCAGCAGCCGTAGGACAGACTCCTATGGCTACACCTTC
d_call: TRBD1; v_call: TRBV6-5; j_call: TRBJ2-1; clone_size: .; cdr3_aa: CASTWQGARNEQFF; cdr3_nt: TGTGCCAGCACGTGGCAGGGGGCAAGAAATGAGCAGTTCTTC
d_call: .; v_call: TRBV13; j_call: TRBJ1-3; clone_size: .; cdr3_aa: CASSFGGRRSGNTIYF; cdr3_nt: TGTGCCAGCAGCTTCGGGGGACGTCGCTCTGGAAACACCATATATTTT
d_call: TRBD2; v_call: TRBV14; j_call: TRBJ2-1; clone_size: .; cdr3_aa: CASSQEWAAGDGYNEQFF; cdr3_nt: TGTGCCAGCAGCCAAGAGTGGGCAGCGGGAGACGGGTACAATGAGCAGTTCTTC
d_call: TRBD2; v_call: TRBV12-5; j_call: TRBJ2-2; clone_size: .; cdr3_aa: CASAIPPGLESGELFF; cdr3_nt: TGTGCTAGTGCTATCCCCCCGGGACTAGAGAGCGGGGAGCTGTTTTTT
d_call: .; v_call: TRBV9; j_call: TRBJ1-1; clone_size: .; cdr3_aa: CASSSSSLNTEAFF; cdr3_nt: TGTGCCAGCAGCTCCTCGTCCCTGAACACTGAAGCTTTCTTT
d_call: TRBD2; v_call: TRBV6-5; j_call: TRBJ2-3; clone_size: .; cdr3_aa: CASSRPPGLAYTQYF; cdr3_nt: TGTGCCAGCAGTCGCCCTCCGGGACTAGCGTATACGCAGTATTTT
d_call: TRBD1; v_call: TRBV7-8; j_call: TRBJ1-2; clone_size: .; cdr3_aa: CASSLALPGGSQYGYTF; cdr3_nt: TGTGCCAGCAGCTTAGCCCTCCCAGGGGGCTCTCAGTATGGCTACACCTTC
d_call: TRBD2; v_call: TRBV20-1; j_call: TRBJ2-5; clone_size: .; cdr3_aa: CSVSGLAGGGQETQYF; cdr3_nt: TGCAGTGTTAGTGGGCTAGCGGGAGGAGGGCAAGAGACCCAGTACTTC
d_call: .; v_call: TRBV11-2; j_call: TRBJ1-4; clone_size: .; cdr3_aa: CASSLVTATNEKLFF; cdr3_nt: TGTGCCAGCAGCTTAGTGACAGCAACTAATGAAAAACTGTTTTTT
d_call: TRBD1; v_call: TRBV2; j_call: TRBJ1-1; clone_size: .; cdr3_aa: CASSEGQGDHTEAFF; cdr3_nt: TGTGCCAGCAGTGAGGGACAGGGGGACCACACTGAAGCTTTCTTT
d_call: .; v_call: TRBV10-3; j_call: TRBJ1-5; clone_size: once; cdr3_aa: CAISSVGGDQPQHF; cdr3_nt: TGTGCCATCAGCTCAGTAGGGGGTGATCAGCCCCAGCATTTT
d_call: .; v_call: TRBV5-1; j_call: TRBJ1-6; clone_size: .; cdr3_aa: CASSLESWGGDSPLHF; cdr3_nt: TGCGCCAGCAGCTTGGAGTCTTGGGGGGGGGACTCACCCCTCCACTTT
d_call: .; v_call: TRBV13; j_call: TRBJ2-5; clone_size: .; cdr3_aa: CASSRGNQETQYF; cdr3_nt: TGTGCCAGCAGCCGAGGGAATCAAGAGACCCAGTACTTC
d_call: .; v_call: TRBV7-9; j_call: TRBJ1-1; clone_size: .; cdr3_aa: CASSPRETAEAFF; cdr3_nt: TGTGCCAGCAGCCCACGGGAAACTGCTGAAGCTTTCTTT
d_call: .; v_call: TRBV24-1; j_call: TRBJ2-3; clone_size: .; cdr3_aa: CATSDARAQYF; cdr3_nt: TGTGCCACCAGTGACGCTCGAGCCCAGTATTTT
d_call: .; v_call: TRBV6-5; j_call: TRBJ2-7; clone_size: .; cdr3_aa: CASTLSYEQYF; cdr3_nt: TGTGCCAGCACCCTCTCCTACGAGCAGTACTTC
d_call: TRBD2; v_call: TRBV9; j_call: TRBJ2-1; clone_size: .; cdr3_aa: CASSPRSGLAYEQFF; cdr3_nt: TGTGCCAGCAGTCCTAGATCGGGACTAGCTTACGAGCAGTTCTTC
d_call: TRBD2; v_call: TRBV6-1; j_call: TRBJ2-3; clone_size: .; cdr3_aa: CASSEYTLGLAEQADTQYF; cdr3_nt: TGTGCCAGCAGTGAATACACACTCGGGCTAGCGGAGCAAGCAGATACGCAGTATTTT
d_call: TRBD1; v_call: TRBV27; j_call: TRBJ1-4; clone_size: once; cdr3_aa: CASSLSGQGALREKLFF; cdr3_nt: TGTGCCAGCAGTTTATCAGGCCAGGGGGCGCTTCGGGAAAAACTGTTTTTT